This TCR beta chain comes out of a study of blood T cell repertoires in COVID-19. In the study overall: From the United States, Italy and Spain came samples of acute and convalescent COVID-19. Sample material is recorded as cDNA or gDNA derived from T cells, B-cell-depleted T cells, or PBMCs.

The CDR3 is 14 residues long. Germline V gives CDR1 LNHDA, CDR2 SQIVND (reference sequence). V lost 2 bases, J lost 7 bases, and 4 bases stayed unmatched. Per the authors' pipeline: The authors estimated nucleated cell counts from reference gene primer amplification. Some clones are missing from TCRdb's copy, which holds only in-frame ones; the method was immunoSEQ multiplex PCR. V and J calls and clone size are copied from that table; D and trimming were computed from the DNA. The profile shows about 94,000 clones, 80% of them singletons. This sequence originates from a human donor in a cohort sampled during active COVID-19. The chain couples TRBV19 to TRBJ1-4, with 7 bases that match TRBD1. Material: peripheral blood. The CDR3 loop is CASSIPGQPEKLFF. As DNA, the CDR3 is TGTGCCAGTAGTATACCGGGACAGCCTGAAAAACTGTTTTTT.